Each of the 5 T cell receptor beta chains below was sequenced from the same sample in a study of a mutant IDH1 vaccine in newly diagnosed glioma. The antigens of these receptors remain unknown. Time point of the sample: week 11, during vaccination. In the vaccine, a single dose held 300 ug of the mutant IDH1 20-mer peptide, along with topical imiquimod. The protocol was immunoSEQ multiplex PCR, while the TCRdb copy is restricted to in-frame clones and leaves out a portion. Here the sample spans 100,000 to 120,000 clones, roughly nine tenths being singletons. Specimen: PBMCs, collected from a glioma patient whose treatment included an IDH1 peptide vaccine. The receptors originated from a woman aged 45-59 years with glioma.

The chain joins TRBV29-1 to TRBJ1-2, with D hard to call. V lost 0 bases, J lost 0 bases, and 5 bases lay in between. CDR1 is SQVTM, CDR2 ANQGSEA, per germline. The CDR3 covers 13 residues. CDR3 coding DNA: TGCAGCGTTGAAGACAAATCTAACTATGGCTACACCTTC. Residues: CSVEDKSNYGYTF.

The chain recombines TRBV11-3 with TRBJ2-5; TRBD2 matches at 13 bases. TRBJ2-7 matches the DNA end more closely, so the J call is doubtful. The germline CDR1 and CDR2 sequences are SGHNT and YENEEA. This CDR3 comprises 14 residues. CDR3 amino acids: CASSLLAGGIEQYF. CDR3 coding DNA: TGTGCCAGCAGCCTACTAGCGGGAGGGATCGAGCAGTACTTC.

J is TRBJ1-5 and V is TRBV7-3; the D gene is possibly TRBD1 (5 bases). Germline V gives CDR1 SGHTA, CDR2 FQGTGA. V was clipped by 5 bases and J by 2 bases, with 7 bases between them. The CDR3 is 13 amino acids. Here the CDR3 reads CASSPTGNQPQHF. The CDR3 DNA follows: TGTGCCAGCAGCCCGACAGGCAATCAGCCCCAGCATTTT.

This chain links TRBV19 with TRBJ2-2, with 15 bases matching TRBD2. With 7 bases clipped from V and 2 bases from J, the junction kept 11 bases outside the gene matches. The CDR3 length is 19 residues. The germline gives CDR1 LNHDA, CDR2 SQIVND (reference sequence). The CDR3 sequence: CASTPLGLAGGFNTGELFF. The CDR3 DNA follows: TGTGCCAGTACCCCCCTGGGACTAGCGGGAGGATTTAACACCGGGGAGCTGTTTTTT.

The chain couples TRBV19 to TRBJ2-1; unclear D gene. The germline V gene encodes CDR1 LNHDA and CDR2 SQIVND (reference sequence). The CDR3 covers 16 residues. Trimming shortened V by 6 bases and J by 0 bases, and 15 bases separated the two germline ends. Here the CDR3 DNA reads TGTGCCAGTAGCATCACGACCGCAGGCTCCTACAATGAGCAGTTCTTC. This codes for CASSITTAGSYNEQFF.